The T cell receptor (beta chain) described here comes from a study of T cells in Graves' hyperthyroidism and ophthalmopathy (dated by TCRdb to the late 2010s). In the study overall: Peripheral blood was collected at initial diagnosis, before any treatment. TCR V-J signatures able to tell the groups apart were searched for in a discovery cohort of some 97 patients, of whom more than 40 had Graves' ophthalmopathy and about 60 had stable Graves' hyperthyroidism. An independent validation cohort of under 20 hyperthyroidism patients and over 15 patients who later progressed to ophthalmopathy tested prospective prediction of ophthalmopathy. For training and testing, the 100 or so patients in the discovery cohort were randomly divided in a 7:3 ratio. In addition, the study compared T-cell repertoires in thyroid tissue and in blood from roughly six Graves' hyperthyroidism patients. Once sampling was done, hyperthyroidism patients were given methimazole at a starting dose of 30 mg daily, whereas ophthalmopathy patients were given high-dose intravenous methylprednisolone. According to the paper, TCR Vbeta CDR3 sequencing was carried out on about 140 peripheral blood samples, which came from approximately 41 ophthalmopathy, around 75 hyperthyroidism and some 17 progressor patients. Results and caveats for the whole study, not just this receptor: Most expanded thyroid clonotypes (frequency above 0.001) were also detected in blood, a finding suggesting that blood repertoires may reflect thyroid immune responses. A 13 V-J signature model separated ophthalmopathy from stable hyperthyroidism, with 87.88% sensitivity and about 81% specificity in cross-validation and 80%/75% in testing. In validation, the model predicted progression to ophthalmopathy a median of about 5.9 months before onset, with roughly 68% sensitivity and almost 75% specificity. Sample size was not statistically predetermined, and blinding of investigators to group allocation was not performed.

The TCR beta CDR3 regions were amplified from the RNA transcripts. The TCR CDR3 was subjected to a first round of RT-PCR using the HTBI primer set and the Qiagen OneStep RT-PCR kit. Libraries were constructed in a second round of multiplex PCR, after which size selection and purification were performed. Paired-end sequencing of the libraries was performed with 100 bp reads on an Illumina HiSeq2000. Per the source publication's procedure: SOAPnuke was used to process the raw data, with reads discarded if the reads contained adapters or uncalled bases, had a mean Phred below 15, or lacked an exact constant-primer or identifier match. High-quality paired reads were merged with COPE v1.2.5, and unique nucleotide sequences were defined as clonotypes. MiTCR v1.1 was used to align clonotypes to the IMGT TRBV, TRBD and TRBJ reference segments. The analysis included only V-J combinations with a frequency above 0.0001, which together covered around 99% of the repertoires. The TCS score was defined as the ratio of F50 (clonal expansion) to E x V (chaos), calculated using BLOSUM62-based TCRdist between CDR3 peptides within each V-J. Welch's t-statistics and random forest reduced 514 V-J features to roughly 13, which were used in a naive Bayes classifier (R e1071). TCRdb ran its own pipeline on the public reads, namely fastp trimming at Q25 and MiXCR clone calling, and kept in-frame beta chains. Each record represents a unique CDR3 protein, reported with the most common genes and DNA among its rows. The V and J calls and clone size come from TCRdb's table, not from the authors' own analysis. The sample table holds around 300,000 distinct CDR3 sequences, of which approximately 12% were seen once. The leading ten clones occupy 7.5% to 8% of the sample.

Spanning cysteine to phenylalanine, the CDR3 consists of 11 amino acids. The sequence is cut down to CDR3 DNA, 33 bases in frame from base 1. CDR1 and CDR2 were assigned from the germline V gene (reference sequence) as GTSNPN and SVGIG. V and J are truncated by 2 bases and 2 bases respectively, leaving an intervening sequence of 3 bases. Hyperthyroidism patients were newly diagnosed, had a disease duration of under 2 months, and were aged 18 to 65 years. The study excluded patients with uncontrolled infections, other autoimmune diseases, pregnancy or lactation. Diagnoses relied on clinical symptoms, serum thyroxine and TRAb, thyroid ultrasound and orbital computed tomography. Blood from progressor patients was collected at the time of first diagnosis with hyperthyroidism, before any ophthalmopathy symptoms had appeared. PBMCs were separated from 8 to 10 ml of fresh peripheral blood using Ficoll-Paque density gradient centrifugation. Patients classed as progressors first received a Graves' hyperthyroidism diagnosis and then went on to develop ophthalmopathy during follow-up. Total RNA was extracted using Trizol reagent, and RNA quality was assessed on an Agilent 2100 Bioanalyzer.

This clonotype was counted ten times or more. Its antigen is unknown. The input lacks base qualities; no much larger clone sits a single base away. The sample was blood. This receptor was taken from a woman in her twenties or thirties with Graves' hyperthyroidism that later progressed to Graves' ophthalmopathy. The rearrangement joined TRBV30 to TRBJ2-5; too little of a D gene remains to name it. The nucleotide sequence is TGTGCCTGGAGTACACAAGAGACCCAGTACTTC. It specifies CAWSTQETQYF.